These T cell receptor beta chains were read from a single sample in a study of shared clonotypes between healthy human individuals. The data were produced by immunoSEQ multiplex PCR, yet TCRdb's version contains in-frame clones alone and is incomplete. Of about 2.2 million clones listed, 85% to 95% were seen once; the top ten hold under 2%. Sequenced: naive CD8+ T cells from PBMCs. The source of these receptors is a young man in good health. Some clones in this sample may be carry-over from other donors' samples. CDR3s include the opening cysteine and the closing phenylalanine or tryptophan. Each record gives: D gene, V gene, J gene, clone size, CDR3 protein, CDR3 DNA. The D gene is left open where the match is weak. Clone size, where shown, is once, few, many, or a class for clones that have expanded.

TRBD2,TRBV13,TRBJ2-7,.,CASSQRDYEQYF,TGTGCCAGCAGCCAGCGGGATTACGAGCAGTACTTC
TRBD1,TRBV28,TRBJ1-3,once,CASRRTGVDTIYF,TGTGCCAGCAGGCGGACAGGGGTGGACACCATATATTTT
TRBD2,TRBV29-1,TRBJ2-7,.,CSVEFSGRPTYEQYF,TGCAGCGTCGAATTTAGCGGGAGGCCCACCTACGAGCAGTACTTC
.,TRBV9,TRBJ2-2,.,CASSVATSGSTNTGELFF,TGTGCCAGCAGCGTAGCTACAAGCGGGTCAACGAACACCGGGGAGCTGTTTTTT
.,TRBV6-5,TRBJ2-1,.,CASSLYRVAYNEQFF,TGTGCCAGCAGTCTGTACAGGGTGGCCTACAATGAGCAGTTCTTC
TRBD1,TRBV10-3,TRBJ1-2,.,CAITLTGADGYTF,TGTGCCATCACCCTTACAGGGGCGGATGGCTACACCTTC
.,TRBV9,TRBJ1-2,.,CASSPRTDFYGYTF,TGTGCCAGCAGCCCAAGGACGGACTTCTATGGCTACACCTTC
.,TRBV9,TRBJ2-7,.,CASSPGVGGIEQYF,TGTGCCAGCAGCCCCGGCGTGGGAGGCATCGAGCAGTACTTC
.,TRBV29-1,TRBJ2-2,.,CSALETGELFF,TGCAGCGCCCTAGAGACCGGGGAGCTGTTTTTT
.,TRBV19,TRBJ2-1,.,CASSLARSSYNEQFF,TGTGCCAGTAGTTTAGCGCGTAGCTCCTACAATGAGCAGTTCTTC
TRBD2,TRBV28,TRBJ2-3,.,CASGLAGDVDTQYF,TGTGCCAGCGGGCTAGCGGGAGATGTAGATACGCAGTATTTT
TRBD1,TRBV30,TRBJ2-3,.,CAWRESGGTDTQYF,TGTGCCTGGAGGGAGTCAGGGGGAACAGATACGCAGTATTTT
TRBD2,TRBV4-3,TRBJ2-2,.,CASSQGTSGAANTGELFF,TGCGCCAGCAGCCAGGGGACTAGCGGGGCCGCGAACACCGGGGAGCTGTTTTTT
TRBD1,TRBV10-2,TRBJ2-4,.,CASLDRGLKNIQYF,TGCGCCAGCCTGGACAGGGGGCTCAAAAACATTCAGTACTTC
.,TRBV6-5,TRBJ1-1,.,CAASEAGEAFF,TGTGCCGCATCTGAAGCGGGTGAAGCTTTCTTT
.,TRBV5-4,TRBJ1-1,.,CASSLDTEAFF,TGTGCCAGCAGCTTGGACACTGAAGCTTTCTTT
TRBD1,TRBV28,TRBJ2-7,.,CASSLYGTGEQYF,TGTGCCAGCAGTTTATACGGGACAGGTGAGCAGTACTTC
.,TRBV7-9,TRBJ1-3,.,CASSYRADPSGNTIYF,TGTGCCAGCAGCTACCGAGCCGACCCATCTGGAAACACCATATATTTT
.,TRBV5-1,TRBJ2-7,few,CASSPDRTYEQYF,TGCGCCAGCAGTCCCGACAGGACCTACGAGCAGTACTTC
TRBD2,TRBV7-9,TRBJ2-1,.,CASRPPGGGPNYEQFF,TGTGCCAGCAGACCCCCGGGGGGAGGGCCTAATTATGAGCAGTTCTTC
TRBD1,TRBV9,TRBJ1-2,.,CASSPPWTGSHYGYTF,TGTGCCAGCAGCCCACCCTGGACAGGGTCGCACTATGGCTACACCTTC
TRBD2,TRBV4-1,TRBJ2-1,.,CASSQGTSGGDEQFF,TGCGCCAGCAGCCAGGGGACTAGCGGAGGGGATGAGCAGTTCTTC
.,TRBV6-1,TRBJ2-7,.,CASHWGTSYEQYF,TGTGCCAGCCATTGGGGGACCTCCTACGAGCAGTACTTC
.,TRBV28,TRBJ2-7,.,CASSSPRAESYEQYF,TGTGCCAGCAGTTCCCCCCGGGCAGAATCCTACGAGCAGTACTTC
.,TRBV6-6,TRBJ1-2,.,CASSYSYSPGAYGYTF,TGTGCCAGCAGTTACTCGTACAGCCCAGGGGCTTATGGCTACACCTTC
TRBD2,TRBV9,TRBJ2-1,.,CASSAGTSGRDEQFF,TGTGCCAGCAGCGCCGGGACTAGCGGGAGGGATGAGCAGTTCTTC
.,TRBV29-1,TRBJ1-1,.,CSVSVGGIETEAFF,TGCAGCGTAAGTGTGGGGGGCATAGAAACTGAAGCTTTCTTT
.,TRBV6-6,TRBJ1-1,.,CASSYSHQINTEAFF,TGTGCCAGCAGTTACTCGCACCAGATAAACACTGAAGCTTTCTTT
.,TRBV11-2,TRBJ2-1,.,CASSLEGDISYNEQFF,TGTGCCAGCAGCTTGGAGGGAGACATCTCCTACAATGAGCAGTTCTTC